Below, 13 T cell receptor beta chains from the same sample are listed, as sequenced in a study of CD8 T cells in ankylosing spondylitis. TCRdb reprocessed the 5' RACE reads via MiXCR and lists one record per CDR3 protein. The table includes roughly 130,000 distinct CDR3 sequences, roughly an eighth detected once. The source material was blood, either unsorted or a sorted T cell fraction (not recorded which). The receptors were sampled from a female donor with ankylosing spondylitis or in good health (not recorded which).

The chain has TRBV29-1 and TRBJ1-2, with a weak D call TRBD1 (5 bases). The ends were cut back, 2 bases at V and 1 base at J, with 8 bases in the middle. The CDR3 spans 13 residues. The germline CDR1 and CDR2 sequences are SQVTM and ANQGSEA. The CDR3 sequence: CSVENGGNYGYTF. In DNA, the CDR3 is TGCAGCGTTGAAAACGGGGGTAACTATGGCTACACCTTC.

The table lists this clonotype with a few counts. The chain couples TRBV12-3 or TRBV12-4 to TRBJ2-1, with 8 bases identical to TRBD2. There are 18 residues in the CDR3. The junction had 8 bases not matched to a gene; V was cut back by 1 base and J by 0 bases. The CDR3 loop reads CASSLDSRGAISYNEQFF. The CDR3 region has the DNA TGTGCCAGCAGTTTAGATTCGCGGGGGGCGATCTCCTACAATGAGCAGTTCTTC.

Concerning this clonotype: A much larger clone is a single base away; this may be a read error. The chain carries TRBV18 and TRBJ2-3; D is unclear. Judging by the DNA end, TRBJ1-5 fits better; the J call may be wrong. The CDR3 length is 15 residues. CDR1 and CDR2 (germline): KGHSH, LQKENI. DNA for the CDR3: TGTGCCAGCTTCGTCCAAGAGACTAGCACAGATACGCAGCATTTT. Residues: CASFVQETSTDTQHF.

This clonotype was counted a few times. No DNA is shown, since the ends of the CDR3 on it are uncertain; the CDR3 is the one TCRdb lists. The chain recombines TRBV29-1 with TRBJ1-1. The V gene's germline CDR1 is SQVTM and CDR2 ANQGSEA. The CDR3 contains 13 residues when both ends are counted. CDR3 loop: CSVWERGNTEAFF.

The genes are TRBV12-3 or TRBV12-4 and TRBJ2-6; D is ambiguous. With 1 base removed from V and 4 bases from J, the gap between germline ends came to 8 bases. This CDR3 has 15 residues. The CDR3 protein is CASSLVIPGANVLTF. As DNA, the CDR3 is TGTGCCAGCAGTTTAGTGATACCCGGGGCCAACGTCCTGACTTTC.

This clonotype was found many times. The chain couples TRBV29-1 to TRBJ2-7; D is uncertain. Germline CDR1 is SQVTM and CDR2 is ANQGSEA. This CDR3 comprises 12 residues. The V and J ends lost 5 bases and 1 base respectively, with 9 bases between them. CDR3 loop: CSVSSTSYEQYF. The DNA for the CDR3 is TGCAGCGTTAGCAGTACTTCCTACGAGCAGTACTTC.

This sequence joins TRBV11-1 and TRBJ2-1, with TRBD2 as a possible D gene (6 bases). V was pared by 0 bases and J by 8 bases, with 14 bases between. The CDR3 is made up of 15 amino acids. Germline CDR1 SGHAT, CDR2 FQDESV (reference sequence). Here the CDR3 reads CASSLARERPHEQFF. For the CDR3, the DNA is TGTGCCAGCAGCTTAGCCCGGGAGAGGCCTCATGAGCAGTTCTTC.

J is TRBJ2-7 and V is TRBV7-2; 10 bases are shared with TRBD1. The V gene's germline CDR1 is SGHTA and CDR2 FQGNSA. J lost 7 bases, V lost 2 bases, and 5 bases had no gene match. The CDR3 spans 14 residues. The CDR3 protein is CASSLRQGASEQYF. The CDR3 DNA reads as TGTGCCAGCAGCTTACGACAGGGGGCGAGTGAGCAGTACTTC.

This clonotype occurred many times. The J gene is TRBJ2-2, the V gene TRBV12-3 or TRBV12-4; D is unclear. This CDR3 contains 16 residues. V was trimmed by 5 bases and J by 3 bases, leaving 16 bases between them. The CDR3 spells CASSLRAYWDTGELFF. CDR3 bases: TGTGCCAGCAGTCTCCGGGCTTACTGGGACACCGGGGAGCTGTTTTTT.

In this sample, this clonotype turned up many times. The rearrangement uses TRBV6-5 and TRBJ2-5, with D uncertain. Germline CDR1 and CDR2: MNHEY and SVGAGI. Trimming took off 2 bases at V and 1 base at J, with 8 bases between the two ends. The length of the CDR3 is 14 residues. The CDR3 reads CASSYGVVQETQYF. CDR3 nucleotide sequence: TGTGCCAGCAGTTACGGGGTCGTCCAAGAGACCCAGTACTTC.

This clonotype came up a few times. V is TRBV12-3 or TRBV12-4 and J is TRBJ2-3; D remains ambiguous. The V gene lost 2 bases and the J gene lost 10 bases, with 16 bases spanning the gap. The CDR3 has 14 amino acids. The CDR3 protein is CASSLNPPPAAQYF. The CDR3 DNA reads as TGTGCCAGCAGTTTAAACCCGCCCCCGGCGGCGCAGTATTTT.

This clonotype appeared many times. V and J are TRBV10-3 and TRBJ1-5; 7 nucleotides match TRBD1. Germline V gene lookup returns CDR1 ENHRY and CDR2 SYGVKD. Unmatched junction bases numbered 8, after V lost 6 bases and J lost 6 bases. This CDR3 comprises 14 residues. In DNA, the CDR3 is TGTGCCATCAGCGTGGGACAGTCTGTTCAGCCCCAGCATTTT. Translation gives CAISVGQSVQPQHF.

This sequence joins TRBV29-1 and TRBJ2-2, with D possibly being TRBD1 or TRBD2 (5 bases each). V was trimmed by 7 bases and J by 5 bases, leaving 17 bases between them. Germline V gene data show CDR1 as SQVTM and CDR2 as ANQGSEA. The CDR3 runs to 14 residues. This CDR3 is CSARRDPRTGELFF. Written as DNA, the CDR3 is TGCAGCGCTAGACGGGACCCGAGGACCGGGGAGCTGTTTTTT.